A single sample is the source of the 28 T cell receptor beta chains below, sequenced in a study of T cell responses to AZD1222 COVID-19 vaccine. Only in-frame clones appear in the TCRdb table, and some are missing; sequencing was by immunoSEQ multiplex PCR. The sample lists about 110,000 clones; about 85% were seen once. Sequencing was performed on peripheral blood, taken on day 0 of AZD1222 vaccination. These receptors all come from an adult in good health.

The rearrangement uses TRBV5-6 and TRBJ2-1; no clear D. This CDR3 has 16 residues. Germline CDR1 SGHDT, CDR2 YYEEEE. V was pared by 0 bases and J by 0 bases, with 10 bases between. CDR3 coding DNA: TGTGCCAGCAGCTTGGGGAGCTCCTTCTCCTACAATGAGCAGTTCTTC. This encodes CASSLGSSFSYNEQFF.

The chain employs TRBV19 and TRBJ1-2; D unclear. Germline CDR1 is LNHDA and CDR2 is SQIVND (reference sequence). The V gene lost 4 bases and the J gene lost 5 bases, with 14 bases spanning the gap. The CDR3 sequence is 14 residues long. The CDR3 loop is CASSNMDRSYGYTF. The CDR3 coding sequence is TGTGCCAGTAGTAACATGGACCGGAGTTATGGCTACACCTTC.

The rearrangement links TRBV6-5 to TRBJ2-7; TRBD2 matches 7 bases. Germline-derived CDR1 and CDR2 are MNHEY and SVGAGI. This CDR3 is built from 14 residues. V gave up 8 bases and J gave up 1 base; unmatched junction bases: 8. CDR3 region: CASETSSFSYEQYF. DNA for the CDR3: TGTGCCAGCGAGACTAGCTCCTTTTCCTACGAGCAGTACTTC.

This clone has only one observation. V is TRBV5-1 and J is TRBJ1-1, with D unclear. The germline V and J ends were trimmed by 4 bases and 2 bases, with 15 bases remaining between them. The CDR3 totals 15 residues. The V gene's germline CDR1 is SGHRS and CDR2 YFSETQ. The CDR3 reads CASSPDGYPNTEAFF. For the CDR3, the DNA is TGCGCCAGCAGCCCGGACGGCTACCCTAACACTGAAGCTTTCTTT.

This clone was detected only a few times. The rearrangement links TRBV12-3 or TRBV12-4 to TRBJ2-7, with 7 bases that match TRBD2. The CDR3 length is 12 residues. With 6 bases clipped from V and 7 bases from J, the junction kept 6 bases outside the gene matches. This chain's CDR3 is CASRSGGPEQYF. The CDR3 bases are TGTGCCAGCAGGTCGGGAGGTCCAGAGCAGTACTTC.

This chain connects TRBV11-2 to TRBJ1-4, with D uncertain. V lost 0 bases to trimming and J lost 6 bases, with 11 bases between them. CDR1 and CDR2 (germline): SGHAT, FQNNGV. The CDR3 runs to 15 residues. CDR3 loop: CASSLEAGGDEKLFF. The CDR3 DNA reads TGTGCCAGCAGCTTAGAGGCGGGAGGCGATGAAAAACTGTTTTTT.

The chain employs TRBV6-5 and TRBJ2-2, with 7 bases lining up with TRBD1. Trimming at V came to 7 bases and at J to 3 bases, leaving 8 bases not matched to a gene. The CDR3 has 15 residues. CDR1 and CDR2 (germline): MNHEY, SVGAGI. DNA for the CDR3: TGTGCCAGCACCCCAGGGGGTGGTGACACCGGGGAGCTGTTTTTT. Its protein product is CASTPGGGDTGELFF.

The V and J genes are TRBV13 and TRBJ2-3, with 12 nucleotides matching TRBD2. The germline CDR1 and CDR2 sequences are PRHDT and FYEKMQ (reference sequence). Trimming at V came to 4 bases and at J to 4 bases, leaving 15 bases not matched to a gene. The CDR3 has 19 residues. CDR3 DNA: TGTGCCAGCAGCTCTACGACTAGCGGGGGACCCAGTAGGTCAGATACGCAGTATTTT. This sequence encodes CASSSTTSGGPSRSDTQYF.

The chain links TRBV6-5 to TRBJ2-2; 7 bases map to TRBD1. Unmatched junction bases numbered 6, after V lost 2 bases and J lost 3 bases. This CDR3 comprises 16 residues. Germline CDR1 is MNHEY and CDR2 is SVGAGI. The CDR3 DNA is TGTGCCAGCAGTTACAAATGGGACAGATACACCGGGGAGCTGTTTTTT. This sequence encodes CASSYKWDRYTGELFF.

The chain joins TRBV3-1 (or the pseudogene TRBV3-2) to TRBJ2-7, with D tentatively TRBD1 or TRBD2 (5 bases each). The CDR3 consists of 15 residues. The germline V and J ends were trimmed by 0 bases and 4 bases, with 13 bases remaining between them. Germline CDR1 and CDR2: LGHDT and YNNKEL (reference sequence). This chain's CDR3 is CASSQDPGRGYEQYF. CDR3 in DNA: TGTGCCAGCAGCCAAGATCCGGGACGCGGTTACGAGCAGTACTTC.

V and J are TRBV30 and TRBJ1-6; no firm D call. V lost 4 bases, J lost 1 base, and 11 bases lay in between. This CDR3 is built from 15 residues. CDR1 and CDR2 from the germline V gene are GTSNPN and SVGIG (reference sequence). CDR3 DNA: TGTGCCTGGAAGATAGGGCAATCCTATAATTCACCCCTCCACTTT. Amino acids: CAWKIGQSYNSPLHF.

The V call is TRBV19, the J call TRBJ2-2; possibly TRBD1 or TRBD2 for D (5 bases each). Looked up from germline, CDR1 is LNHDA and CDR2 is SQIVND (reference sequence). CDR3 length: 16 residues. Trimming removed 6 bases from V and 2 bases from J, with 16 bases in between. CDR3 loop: CASSQRPGRNTGELFF. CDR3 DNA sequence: TGTGCCAGTAGCCAACGGCCGGGACGAAACACCGGGGAGCTGTTTTTT. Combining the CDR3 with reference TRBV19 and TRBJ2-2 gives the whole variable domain DGGITQSPKYLFRKEGQNVTLSCEQNLNHDAMYWYRQDPGQGLRLIYYSQIVNDFQKGDIAEGYSVSREKKESFPLTVTSAQKNPTAFYLCASSQRPGRNTGELFFGEGSRLTVL.

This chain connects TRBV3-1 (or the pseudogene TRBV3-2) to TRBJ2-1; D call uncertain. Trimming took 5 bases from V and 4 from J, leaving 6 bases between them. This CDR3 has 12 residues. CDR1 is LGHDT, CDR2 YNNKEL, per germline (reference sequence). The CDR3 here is CASSNIYNEQFF. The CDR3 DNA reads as TGTGCCAGCAGCAACATTTACAATGAGCAGTTCTTC.

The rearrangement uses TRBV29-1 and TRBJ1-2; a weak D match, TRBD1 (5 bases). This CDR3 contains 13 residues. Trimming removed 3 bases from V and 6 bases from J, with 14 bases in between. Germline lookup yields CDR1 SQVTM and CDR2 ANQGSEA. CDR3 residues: CSVEAGMYDGYTF. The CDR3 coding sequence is TGCAGCGTTGAGGCAGGGATGTACGATGGCTACACCTTC.

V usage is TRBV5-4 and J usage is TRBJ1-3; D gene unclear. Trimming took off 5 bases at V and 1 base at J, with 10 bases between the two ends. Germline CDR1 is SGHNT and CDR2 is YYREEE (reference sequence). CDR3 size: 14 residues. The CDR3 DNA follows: TGTGCCAGCAGTACCGGAATATCTGGAAACACCATATATTTT. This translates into CASSTGISGNTIYF.

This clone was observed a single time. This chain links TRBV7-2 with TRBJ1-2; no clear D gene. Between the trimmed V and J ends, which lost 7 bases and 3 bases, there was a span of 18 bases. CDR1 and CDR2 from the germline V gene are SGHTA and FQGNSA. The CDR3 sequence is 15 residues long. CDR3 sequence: CASTRRKGDDYGYTF. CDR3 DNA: TGTGCCAGCACTCGGAGGAAGGGCGACGACTATGGCTACACCTTC. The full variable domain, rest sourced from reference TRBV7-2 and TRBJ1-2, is GAGVSQSPSNKVTEKGKDVELRCDPISGHTALYWYRQSLGQGLEFLIYFQGNSAPDKSGLPSDRFSAERTGGSVSTLTIQRTQQEDSAVYLCASTRRKGDDYGYTFGSGTRLTVV.

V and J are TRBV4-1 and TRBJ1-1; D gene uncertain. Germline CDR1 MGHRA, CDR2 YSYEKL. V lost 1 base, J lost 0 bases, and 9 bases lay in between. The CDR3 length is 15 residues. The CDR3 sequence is CASSQVPVLNTEAFF. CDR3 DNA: TGCGCCAGCAGCCAAGTCCCGGTATTGAACACTGAAGCTTTCTTT.

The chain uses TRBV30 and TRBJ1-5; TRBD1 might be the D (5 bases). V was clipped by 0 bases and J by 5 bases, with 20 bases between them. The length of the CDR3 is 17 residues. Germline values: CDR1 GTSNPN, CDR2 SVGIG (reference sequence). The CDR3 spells CAWSVSPPRGGDQPQHF. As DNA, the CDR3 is TGTGCCTGGAGTGTATCGCCCCCTAGGGGAGGGGATCAGCCCCAGCATTTT.

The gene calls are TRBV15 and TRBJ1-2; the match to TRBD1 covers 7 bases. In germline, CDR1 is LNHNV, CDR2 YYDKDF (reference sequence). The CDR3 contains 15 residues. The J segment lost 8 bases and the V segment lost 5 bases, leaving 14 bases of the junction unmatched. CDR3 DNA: TGTGCCACCAGCGTAAAAATTGGGCAGGGGGAAGGCTACACCTTC. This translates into CATSVKIGQGEGYTF.

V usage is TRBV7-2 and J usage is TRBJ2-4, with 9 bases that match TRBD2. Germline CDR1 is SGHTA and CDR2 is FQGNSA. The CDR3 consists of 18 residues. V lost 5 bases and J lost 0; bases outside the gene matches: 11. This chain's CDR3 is CASSPPVVAGEAKNIQYF. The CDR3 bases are TGTGCCAGCAGCCCCCCGGTGGTAGCGGGGGAAGCCAAAAACATTCAGTACTTC. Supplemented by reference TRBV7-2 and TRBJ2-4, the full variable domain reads GAGVSQSPSNKVTEKGKDVELRCDPISGHTALYWYRQSLGQGLEFLIYFQGNSAPDKSGLPSDRFSAERTGGSVSTLTIQRTQQEDSAVYLCASSPPVVAGEAKNIQYFGAGTRLSVL.

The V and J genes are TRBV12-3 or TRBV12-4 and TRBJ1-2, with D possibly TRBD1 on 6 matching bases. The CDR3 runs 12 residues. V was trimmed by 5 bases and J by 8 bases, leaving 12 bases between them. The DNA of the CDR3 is TGTGCCAGCAGTATTTCAGGGGTCGGCTACACCTTC. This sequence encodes CASSISGVGYTF.

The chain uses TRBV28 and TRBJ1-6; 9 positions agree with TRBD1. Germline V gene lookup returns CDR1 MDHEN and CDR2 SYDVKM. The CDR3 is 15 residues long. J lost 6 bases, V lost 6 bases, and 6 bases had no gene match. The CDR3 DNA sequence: TGTGCCAGCAGGGCGGGGGACAGGGTTAATTCACCCCTCCACTTT. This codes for CASRAGDRVNSPLHF.

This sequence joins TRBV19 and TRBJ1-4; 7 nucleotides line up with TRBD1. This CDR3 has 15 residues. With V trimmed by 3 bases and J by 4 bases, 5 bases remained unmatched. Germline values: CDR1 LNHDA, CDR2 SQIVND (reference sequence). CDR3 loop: CASSIGGQNNEKLFF. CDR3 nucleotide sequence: TGTGCCAGTAGTATCGGGGGACAGAATAATGAAAAACTGTTTTTT.

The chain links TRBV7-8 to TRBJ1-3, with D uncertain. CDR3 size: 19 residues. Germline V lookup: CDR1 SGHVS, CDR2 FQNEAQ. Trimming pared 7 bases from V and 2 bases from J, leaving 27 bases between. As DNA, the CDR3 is TGTGCCAGCACCCTTGCCACCACTAAGGGTTTCTTTACTGGAAACACCATATATTTT. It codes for CASTLATTKGFFTGNTIYF.

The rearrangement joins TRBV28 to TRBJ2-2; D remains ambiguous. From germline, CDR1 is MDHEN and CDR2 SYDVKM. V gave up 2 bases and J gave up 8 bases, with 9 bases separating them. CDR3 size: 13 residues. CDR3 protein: CASSLRQVGELFF. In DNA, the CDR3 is TGTGCCAGCAGTTTACGGCAAGTTGGGGAGCTGTTTTTT.

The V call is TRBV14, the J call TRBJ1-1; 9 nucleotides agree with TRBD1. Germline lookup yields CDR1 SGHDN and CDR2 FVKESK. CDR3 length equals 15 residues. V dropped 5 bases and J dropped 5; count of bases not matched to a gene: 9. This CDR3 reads CASSLTTGGLTEAFF. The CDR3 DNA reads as TGTGCCAGCAGCTTAACAACAGGGGGCTTGACTGAAGCTTTCTTT.

This CDR3 is CASTTGRKISGANVLTF. The CDR3 region has the DNA TGTGCCAGCACGACCGGCAGAAAAATCTCTGGGGCCAACGTCCTGACTTTC. The V call is TRBV19, the J call TRBJ2-6, with no clear D. This CDR3 is built from 17 residues. Germline CDR1 reads LNHDA; CDR2 reads SQIVND (reference sequence). V was pared by 9 bases and J by 0 bases, with 18 bases between.

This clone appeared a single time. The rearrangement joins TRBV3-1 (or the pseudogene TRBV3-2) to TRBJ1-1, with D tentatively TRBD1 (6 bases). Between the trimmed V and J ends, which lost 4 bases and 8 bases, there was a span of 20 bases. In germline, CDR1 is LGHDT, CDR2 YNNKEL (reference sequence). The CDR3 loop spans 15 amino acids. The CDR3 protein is CASSPQPRGGREAFF. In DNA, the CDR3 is TGTGCCAGCAGCCCTCAACCCCGGGGGGGGCGGGAAGCTTTCTTT.